The clone carrying this T cell receptor (beta chain) was recorded a few times. Its antigen is not known. The junction and the germline gene differ at one end; a read error may be behind it. The entry originates in a study of T cell responses to AZD1222 COVID-19 vaccine. Findings of the study overall: Of spike-specific TCRs, nearly half reportedly target regions left unmutated in variants. Increased Spike-specific TCR breadth and depth were observed after two AZD1222 doses. There were mostly white British donors and more females than males, and clonal diversity was possibly underestimated.

Germline CDR1 is LGHDT and CDR2 is YNNKEL (reference sequence). The CDR3 sequence is 20 residues long. Second-dose groups at about 4 or about 12 weeks were pooled. Clones were read by immunoSEQ multiplex PCR, and TCRdb kept only the in-frame ones, dropping some. The sample holds tens of thousands of clones, more than 90% seen once. The clonotype was recovered from an adult who received the AZD1222 COVID-19 vaccine. The sequenced sample was peripheral blood, obtained 28 days after the second AZD1222 dose. This sequence joins TRBV3-1 (or the pseudogene TRBV3-2) and TRBJ1-3, with TRBD1 matching 7 bases. CDR3 DNA: TGTGCCAGCAGCGAAGAATTGTCCAAATTAGACAGGGCGCGGGGAAACACCATATATTTT. Translated: CASSEELSKLDRARGNTIYF.